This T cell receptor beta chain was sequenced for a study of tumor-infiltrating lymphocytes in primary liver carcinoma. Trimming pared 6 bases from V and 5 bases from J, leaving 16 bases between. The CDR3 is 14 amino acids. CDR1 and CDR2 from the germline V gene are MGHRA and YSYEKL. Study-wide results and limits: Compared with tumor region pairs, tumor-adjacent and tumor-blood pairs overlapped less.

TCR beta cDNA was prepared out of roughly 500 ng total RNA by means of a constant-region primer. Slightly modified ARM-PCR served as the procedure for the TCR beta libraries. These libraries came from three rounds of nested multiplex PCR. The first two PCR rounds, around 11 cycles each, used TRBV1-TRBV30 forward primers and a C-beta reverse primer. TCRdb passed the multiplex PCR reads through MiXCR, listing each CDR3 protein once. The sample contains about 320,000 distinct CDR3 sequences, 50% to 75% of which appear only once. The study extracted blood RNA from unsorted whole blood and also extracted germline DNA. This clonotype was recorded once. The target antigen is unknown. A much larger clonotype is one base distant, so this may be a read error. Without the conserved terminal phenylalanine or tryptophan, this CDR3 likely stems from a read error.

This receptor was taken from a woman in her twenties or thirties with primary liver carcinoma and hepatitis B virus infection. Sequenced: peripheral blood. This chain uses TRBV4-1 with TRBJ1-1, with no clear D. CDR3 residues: CASRKARTGTEAFL. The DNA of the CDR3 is TGCGCCAGCAGGAAAGCCCGGACGGGAACTGAAGCTTTCTTA.